This T cell receptor (beta chain) comes out of a study of cytomegalovirus exposure and HLA in healthy donors. With respect to this clone: What it recognizes is unknown. This specimen includes other DNA sequences encoding the same CDR3.

V shed 1 base, J shed 3 bases, and the junction held 1 base outside the gene matches. The CDR3 sequence is 14 residues long. CDR1 SGHTA and CDR2 FQGTGA come from the germline V gene. The PCR ran on 60 Vbeta and 13 Jbeta primers. TCRdb keeps only in-frame clones here, not all; method: immunoSEQ multiplex PCR. Counted here are 190,000 or so clones, around 83% occurring once; the ten biggest clones make up over 5%. Findings and limits, study-wide: Later analysis identified a missense DCLRE1C variant that was linked to TCR beta V- and J-gene trimming.

This receptor was taken from a woman aged 50 to 65 in good health and CMV-seropositive. Sequenced input: PBMCs. V is TRBV7-3 and J is TRBJ2-3, with 7 bases fitting TRBD2. CDR3 nucleotide sequence: TGTGCCAGCAGCTTAAGGGGGGGAACAGATACGCAGTATTTT. It specifies CASSLRGGTDTQYF.